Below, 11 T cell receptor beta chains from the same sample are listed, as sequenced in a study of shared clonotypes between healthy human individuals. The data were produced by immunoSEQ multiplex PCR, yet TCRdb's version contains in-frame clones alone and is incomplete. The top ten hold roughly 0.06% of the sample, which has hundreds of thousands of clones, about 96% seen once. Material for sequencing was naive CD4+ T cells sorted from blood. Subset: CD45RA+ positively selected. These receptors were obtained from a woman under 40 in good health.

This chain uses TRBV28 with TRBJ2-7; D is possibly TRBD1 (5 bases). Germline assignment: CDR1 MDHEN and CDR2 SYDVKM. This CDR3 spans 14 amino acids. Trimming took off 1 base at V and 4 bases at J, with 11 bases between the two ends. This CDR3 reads CASSLFGKGYEQYF. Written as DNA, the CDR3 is TGTGCCAGCAGTTTATTTGGAAAGGGGTACGAGCAGTACTTC. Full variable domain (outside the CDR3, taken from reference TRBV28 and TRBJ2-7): DVKVTQSSRYLVKRTGEKVFLECVQDMDHENMFWYRQDPGLGLRLIYFSYDVKMKEKGDIPEGYSVSREKKERFSLILESASTNQTSMYLCASSLFGKGYEQYFGPGTRLTVT.

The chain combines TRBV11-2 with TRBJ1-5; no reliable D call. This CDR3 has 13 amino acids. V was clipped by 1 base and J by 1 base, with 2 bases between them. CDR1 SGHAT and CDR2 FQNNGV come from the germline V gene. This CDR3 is CASSLGSNQPQHF. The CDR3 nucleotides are TGTGCCAGCAGCTTAGGCAGCAATCAGCCCCAGCATTTT. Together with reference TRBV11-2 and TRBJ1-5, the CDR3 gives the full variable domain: EAGVAQSPRYKIIEKRQSVAFWCNPISGHATLYWYQQILGQGPKLLIQFQNNGVVDDSQLPKDRFSAERLKGVDSTLKIQPAKLEDSAVYLCASSLGSNQPQHFGDGTRLSIL.

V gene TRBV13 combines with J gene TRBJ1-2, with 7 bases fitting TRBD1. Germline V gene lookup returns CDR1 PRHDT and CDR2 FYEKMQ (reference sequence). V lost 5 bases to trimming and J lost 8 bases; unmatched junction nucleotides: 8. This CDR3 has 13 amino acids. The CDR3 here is CASSPGQVCGYTF. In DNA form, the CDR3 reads TGTGCCAGCAGCCCAGGACAGGTATGCGGCTACACCTTC.

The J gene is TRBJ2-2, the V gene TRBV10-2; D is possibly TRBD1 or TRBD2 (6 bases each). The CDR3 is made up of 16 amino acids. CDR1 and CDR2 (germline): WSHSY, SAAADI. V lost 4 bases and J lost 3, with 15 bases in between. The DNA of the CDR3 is TGCGCCAGCAGTGTTCGGGGGCCCGCCGACACCGGGGAGCTGTTTTTT. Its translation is CASSVRGPADTGELFF.

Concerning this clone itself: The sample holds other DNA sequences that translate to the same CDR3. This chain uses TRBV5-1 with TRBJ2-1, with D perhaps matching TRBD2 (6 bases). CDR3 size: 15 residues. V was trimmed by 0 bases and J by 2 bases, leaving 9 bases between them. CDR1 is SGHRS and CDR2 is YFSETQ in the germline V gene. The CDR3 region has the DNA TGCGCCAGCAGCTTGGGTAGCGGTCCCTACAATGAGCAGTTCTTC. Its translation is CASSLGSGPYNEQFF.

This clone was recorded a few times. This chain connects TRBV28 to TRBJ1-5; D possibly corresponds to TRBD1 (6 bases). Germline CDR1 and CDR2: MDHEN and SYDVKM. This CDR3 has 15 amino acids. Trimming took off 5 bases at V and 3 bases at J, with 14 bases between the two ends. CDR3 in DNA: TGTGCCAGCAGTGCCGGGACATCCAACAATCAGCCCCAGCATTTT. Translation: CASSAGTSNNQPQHF.

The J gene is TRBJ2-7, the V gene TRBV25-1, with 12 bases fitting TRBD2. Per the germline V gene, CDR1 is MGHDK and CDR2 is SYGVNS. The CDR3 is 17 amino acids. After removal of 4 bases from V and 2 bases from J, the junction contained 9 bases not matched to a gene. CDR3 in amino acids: CASSGYNGLAGTYEQYF. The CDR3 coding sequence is TGTGCCAGCAGTGGCTATAATGGACTAGCGGGGACCTACGAGCAGTACTTC.

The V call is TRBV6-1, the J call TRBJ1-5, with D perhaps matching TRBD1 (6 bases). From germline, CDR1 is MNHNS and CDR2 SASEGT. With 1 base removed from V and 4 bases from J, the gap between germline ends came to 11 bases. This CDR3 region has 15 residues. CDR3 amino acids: CASSEVGQHNQPQHF. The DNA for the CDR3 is TGTGCCAGCAGTGAAGTCGGACAGCATAATCAGCCCCAGCATTTT.

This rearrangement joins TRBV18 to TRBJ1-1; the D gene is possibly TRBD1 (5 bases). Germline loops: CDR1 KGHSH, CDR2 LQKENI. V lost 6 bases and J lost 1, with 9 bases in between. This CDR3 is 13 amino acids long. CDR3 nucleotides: TGTGCCAGCTCCTCCCAGGGGAACACTGAAGCTTTCTTT. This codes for CASSSQGNTEAFF.

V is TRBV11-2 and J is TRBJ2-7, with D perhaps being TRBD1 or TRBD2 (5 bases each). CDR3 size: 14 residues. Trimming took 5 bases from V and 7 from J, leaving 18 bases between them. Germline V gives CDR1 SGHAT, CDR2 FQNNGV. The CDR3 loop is CASSTYRDPWEQYF. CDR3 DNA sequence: TGTGCCAGCAGCACATACCGGGACCCCTGGGAGCAGTACTTC.

CDR3 DNA: TGCAGCGTTGAAGGGAGCGGGGTCCTTGGGAATGAGCAGTTCTTC. Its translation: CSVEGSGVLGNEQFF. The V call is TRBV29-1, the J call TRBJ2-1; 7 positions agree with TRBD2. Germline V lookup: CDR1 SQVTM, CDR2 ANQGSEA. V was clipped by 1 base and J by 7 bases; unmatched bases: 10. This CDR3 comprises 15 residues.